The rows below give T cell receptor beta chains drawn from one sample of a study of blood T cell repertoires in COVID-19. Profiled with immunoSEQ multiplex PCR; TCRdb holds only in-frame clones, not every one. Among approximately 250,000 clones listed, roughly 84% were seen once. Sequenced: peripheral blood. The receptors originated from a woman between 40 and 55 years old who had recovered from COVID-19. The CDR3 runs from the conserved cysteine through the conserved F or W. The D gene is left open where the match is weak. Clone size, where shown, is once, few, many, or a class for clones that have expanded.

NA	TRBJ1-1	12	TRBD1	TRBV10-2	TGCGCCAGCAGACAGGGGGGCACTGAAGCTTTCTTT	CASRQGGTEAFF
NA	TRBJ2-3	14	TRBD2	TRBV6-5	TGTGCCAGCAGAGCGAGCGGGGGGGTTGATACGCAGTATTTT	CASRASGGVDTQYF
NA	TRBJ1-2	12	TRBD1	TRBV12-3/TRBV12-4	TGTGCCAGCGGGACAGGGGGCTATGGCTACACCTTC	CASGTGGYGYTF
NA	TRBJ1-4	14	TRBD1	TRBV4-2	TGTGCCAGCAGCCAAGGGACAGGGAATGAAAAACTGTTTTTT	CASSQGTGNEKLFF
NA	TRBJ2-3	13	NA	TRBV5-5	TGTGCCAGCAGCCTGACTACCCCAGATACGCAGTATTTT	CASSLTTPDTQYF
NA	TRBJ1-1	13	NA	TRBV19	TGTGCCAGTAGTATAGTCGGTTTCGCTGAAGCTTTCTTT	CASSIVGFAEAFF
NA	TRBJ1-5	16	TRBD1	TRBV15	TGTGCCACCAGCAATTGGCGACAGGGGGTTAATCAGCCCCAGCATTTT	CATSNWRQGVNQPQHF
NA	TRBJ2-1	14	NA	TRBV6-4	TGTGCCAGCAGCCCCGAGGAGGGCTACAATGAGCAGTTCTTC	CASSPEEGYNEQFF
NA	TRBJ2-5	13	NA	TRBV9	TGTGCCAGCAGCCCCCGGTTACGAGAGACCCAGTACTTC	CASSPRLRETQYF
NA	TRBJ1-6	14	NA	TRBV23-1	TGCGCCAGCAGTCGTGTGCAGGGAGGTTCACCCCTCCACTTT	CASSRVQGGSPLHF
NA	TRBJ1-2	13	NA	TRBV27	TGTGCCAGCAGTCCCTTCGGGATGGACGGCTACACCTTC	CASSPFGMDGYTF
NA	TRBJ1-1	16	NA	TRBV20-1	TGCAGTGCTAGTCCCCTACCACGACAGACGAACACTGAAGCTTTCTTT	CSASPLPRQTNTEAFF
few	TRBJ2-2	14	NA	TRBV2	TGTGCCAGCAGTGATCGAACGGGGACCGGGGAGCTGTTTTTT	CASSDRTGTGELFF